The sequence of this TCR beta chain was determined in a study of molecular identifiers for immune sequencing clone quantification. TCRdb ran MiXCR on the PCR reads and lists one entry per CDR3 protein. The sample carries roughly 320,000 distinct CDR3 sequences, roughly 23% recorded once. This clonotype was observed a handful of times. The antigen is undetermined. Findings and limits, study-wide: Clones that exceeded 20 RNA copies held over 97% of effector molecules, yet under 1% in naive cells.

The ends were cut back, 3 bases at V and 6 bases at J, with 18 bases in the middle. Germline-derived CDR1 and CDR2 are SGDLS and YYNGEE. The CDR3 spans 16 residues. Sequencing used naive CD8+ T cells from blood, with Jurkat cell RNA spiked in. Subset noted: FACS-sorted CD8+CD4-CCR7+CD45RA+ naive T cells. This chain links TRBV9 with TRBJ2-2, with TRBD1 as a possible D gene (6 bases). This TCR was recovered from a human donor in good health. Some libraries in this study had Jurkat cell RNA spiked in. The CDR3 DNA reads as TGTGCCAGCAGCGATATACAGGGTCCGCTGCCCGGGGAGCTGTTTTTT. Protein: CASSDIQGPLPGELFF.